Listed below are T cell receptor beta chains from one sample, sequenced in a study of cytomegalovirus exposure and HLA in healthy donors. Measured with immunoSEQ multiplex PCR; TCRdb has only the in-frame clones, and not every one. The data contain some 100,000 clones, 74% of them seen just once; the ten biggest clones take up approximately 1.9%. Sequencing was carried out using PBMCs. The receptors derive from a human donor in good health. Each CDR3 is given with its conserved first and last residue. Each record gives: V gene, clone size, J gene, D gene, CDR3 DNA, CDR3 protein. The D gene is left open where the match is weak. A row's size may be missing; if present it is once, few, many or a size class.

V gene: TRBV6-5
clone size: once
J gene: TRBJ1-6
D gene: TRBD1
CDR3 DNA: TGTGCCAGCAGTTTCCTGGACAGGGTGGGTGTTTCACCCCTCCACTTT
CDR3 protein: CASSFLDRVGVSPLHF

V gene: TRBV5-6
clone size: .
J gene: TRBJ1-2
D gene: .
CDR3 DNA: TGTGCCAGCAGCTTACGCAGGACAGCTAACTATGGCTACACCTTC
CDR3 protein: CASSLRRTANYGYTF

V gene: TRBV5-1
clone size: once
J gene: TRBJ2-7
D gene: .
CDR3 DNA: TGCGCCAGCAGCCTTGGGGCGCAAGAGCAGTACTTC
CDR3 protein: CASSLGAQEQYF

V gene: TRBV9
clone size: .
J gene: TRBJ1-3
D gene: .
CDR3 DNA: TGTGCCAGCGGCCCAGGGACATTAAACACCATATATTTT
CDR3 protein: CASGPGTLNTIYF

V gene: TRBV6-6
clone size: .
J gene: TRBJ2-3
D gene: .
CDR3 DNA: TGTGCCAGCACTTCAGACTTAACAGATACGCAGTATTTT
CDR3 protein: CASTSDLTDTQYF

V gene: TRBV5-1
clone size: .
J gene: TRBJ2-7
D gene: TRBD2
CDR3 DNA: TGCGCCAGCAGCTCCCAGGCGGGAGCGACTTACGAGCAGTACTTC
CDR3 protein: CASSSQAGATYEQYF

V gene: TRBV11-1
clone size: few
J gene: TRBJ1-1
D gene: TRBD1
CDR3 DNA: TGTGCCAGCAGCTCGTCCCGGGACAGGGTTCATCCATTT
CDR3 protein: CASSSSRDRVHPF

V gene: TRBV11-2
clone size: .
J gene: TRBJ1-1
D gene: TRBD1
CDR3 DNA: TGTGCCAGCAGCGCATCCGACAGGGTGAGCACTGAAGCTTTCTTT
CDR3 protein: CASSASDRVSTEAFF

V gene: TRBV15
clone size: .
J gene: TRBJ1-1
D gene: .
CDR3 DNA: TGTGCCACCAGCAGAGATAACACGAACATGAACACTGAAGCTTTCTTT
CDR3 protein: CATSRDNTNMNTEAFF

V gene: TRBV5-4
clone size: .
J gene: TRBJ2-7
D gene: TRBD1
CDR3 DNA: TGTGCCAGCAGCTCCGGGACAGGGCGCTACGAGCAGTACTTC
CDR3 protein: CASSSGTGRYEQYF

V gene: TRBV4-2
clone size: .
J gene: TRBJ2-1
D gene: TRBD2
CDR3 DNA: TGTGCCAGCAGCCAAGAGCTACTAGCGGGAGCGGGTGGGGAGCAGTTCTTC
CDR3 protein: CASSQELLAGAGGEQFF

V gene: TRBV7-2
clone size: .
J gene: TRBJ1-5
D gene: .
CDR3 DNA: TGTGCCAGCAGCGGGGGACACCTCGGTCAGCCCCAGCATTTT
CDR3 protein: CASSGGHLGQPQHF

V gene: TRBV6-6
clone size: .
J gene: TRBJ1-2
D gene: TRBD1
CDR3 DNA: TGTGCCAGCAGTCCGACAGGGAACTATGGCTACACCTTC
CDR3 protein: CASSPTGNYGYTF

V gene: TRBV5-6
clone size: .
J gene: TRBJ2-2
D gene: .
CDR3 DNA: TGTGCCAGCAGCCTCGGGTCACTCACGAACACCGGGGAGCTGTTTTTT
CDR3 protein: CASSLGSLTNTGELFF

V gene: TRBV19
clone size: .
J gene: TRBJ2-5
D gene: TRBD2
CDR3 DNA: TGTGCCAGTAGTAGGCACCTGGGCGGGAGCGGGGAGACCCAGTACTTC
CDR3 protein: CASSRHLGGSGETQYF

V gene: TRBV9
clone size: .
J gene: TRBJ1-2
D gene: TRBD1
CDR3 DNA: TGTGCCAGCAGCGCCACCAGGGGGAACTATGGCTACACCTTC
CDR3 protein: CASSATRGNYGYTF

V gene: TRBV19
clone size: .
J gene: TRBJ1-1
D gene: .
CDR3 DNA: TGTGCCAGTAGTATACAGAACACTGAAGCTTTCTTT
CDR3 protein: CASSIQNTEAFF

V gene: TRBV4-3
clone size: .
J gene: TRBJ2-2
D gene: TRBD1
CDR3 DNA: TGCGCCAGCAGCCTCTGGACAGGGGGGCCCGGGGAGCTGTTTTTT
CDR3 protein: CASSLWTGGPGELFF

V gene: TRBV4-1
clone size: .
J gene: TRBJ2-2
D gene: .
CDR3 DNA: TGCGCCAGCAGCCAAGAGGGCAGGATCACCGGGGAGCTGTTTTTT
CDR3 protein: CASSQEGRITGELFF

V gene: TRBV2
clone size: .
J gene: TRBJ1-2
D gene: .
CDR3 DNA: TGTGCCAGCAGTGGGGCAGGGGTCGGTGGCTACACCTTC
CDR3 protein: CASSGAGVGGYTF

V gene: TRBV5-6
clone size: .
J gene: TRBJ1-2
D gene: .
CDR3 DNA: TGTGCCAGCAGCTTGCCAGGCCCGTCTAACTATGGCTACACCTTC
CDR3 protein: CASSLPGPSNYGYTF

V gene: TRBV6-1
clone size: .
J gene: TRBJ2-5
D gene: TRBD1
CDR3 DNA: TGTGCCAGCGCAACAGGGGCCGAGACCCAGTACTTC
CDR3 protein: CASATGAETQYF

V gene: TRBV5-5
clone size: .
J gene: TRBJ1-4
D gene: .
CDR3 DNA: TGTGCCAGCAGGGCAGGTCCGGCCGCAACTAATGAAAAACTGTTTTTT
CDR3 protein: CASRAGPAATNEKLFF

V gene: TRBV28
clone size: .
J gene: TRBJ2-7
D gene: TRBD1
CDR3 DNA: TGTGCCAGCAGTCAACCCGGGACAGGGCTCTACGAGCAGTACTTC
CDR3 protein: CASSQPGTGLYEQYF

V gene: TRBV27
clone size: .
J gene: TRBJ2-1
D gene: .
CDR3 DNA: TGCGCCAGCAGTTTGACGGGAGCCTCCTACAATGAGCAGTTCTTC
CDR3 protein: CASSLTGASYNEQFF

V gene: TRBV14
clone size: .
J gene: TRBJ2-1
D gene: .
CDR3 DNA: TGTGCCAGCAGCCAAGATGGTTCAGGGTGGAATGAGCAGTTCTTC
CDR3 protein: CASSQDGSGWNEQFF

V gene: TRBV5-1
clone size: .
J gene: TRBJ1-5
D gene: TRBD1
CDR3 DNA: TGCGCCAGCAGCCCCGGGACAGCTAATCAGCCCCAGCATTTT
CDR3 protein: CASSPGTANQPQHF

V gene: TRBV6-1
clone size: .
J gene: TRBJ2-7
D gene: TRBD2
CDR3 DNA: TGTGCCAGCACGGAGCGGGGGGCCTCCTACGAGCAGTACTTC
CDR3 protein: CASTERGASYEQYF

V gene: TRBV11-2
clone size: .
J gene: TRBJ2-1
D gene: TRBD2
CDR3 DNA: TGTGCCAGCAGCTCCAGACTAGCGGGGGGGGTCAATGAGCAGTTCTTC
CDR3 protein: CASSSRLAGGVNEQFF

V gene: TRBV2
clone size: .
J gene: TRBJ2-7
D gene: TRBD1
CDR3 DNA: TGTGCCATTTCGGACAGGGCCCCCTACGAGCAGTACTTC
CDR3 protein: CAISDRAPYEQYF

V gene: TRBV4-1
clone size: .
J gene: TRBJ2-7
D gene: .
CDR3 DNA: TGCGCCAGCAGCCAAGCGGGACAACACTACGAGCAGTACTTC
CDR3 protein: CASSQAGQHYEQYF

V gene: TRBV25-1
clone size: .
J gene: TRBJ1-1
D gene: .
CDR3 DNA: TGTGCCAGCAGCCCGCCTGGTCCCCGACAGCCCTCTCCGGCTTTCTTT
CDR3 protein: CASSPPGPRQPSPAFF

V gene: TRBV10-3
clone size: .
J gene: TRBJ2-5
D gene: .
CDR3 DNA: TGTGCCATCAGTGAGTCGAGTGTATCCGGGACAAGGGAAGAGACCCAGTACTTC
CDR3 protein: CAISESSVSGTREETQYF